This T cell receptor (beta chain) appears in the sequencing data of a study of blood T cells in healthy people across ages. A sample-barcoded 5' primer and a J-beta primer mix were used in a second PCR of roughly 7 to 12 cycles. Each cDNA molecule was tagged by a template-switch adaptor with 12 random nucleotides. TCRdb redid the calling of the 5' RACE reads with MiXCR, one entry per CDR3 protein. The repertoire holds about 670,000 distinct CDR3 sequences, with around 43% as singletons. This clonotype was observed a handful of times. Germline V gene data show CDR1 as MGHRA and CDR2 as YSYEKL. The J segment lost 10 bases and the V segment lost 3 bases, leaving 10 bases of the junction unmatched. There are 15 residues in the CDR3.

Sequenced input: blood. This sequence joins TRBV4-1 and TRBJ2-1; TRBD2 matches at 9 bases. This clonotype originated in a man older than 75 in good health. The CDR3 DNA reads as TGCGCCAGCAGCCATATAGCGGGAGCGGCATACGAGCAGTTCTTC. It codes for CASSHIAGAAYEQFF.